This passage covers 17 T cell receptor beta chains from one sample sequenced in a study of T cells in Graves' hyperthyroidism and ophthalmopathy. Amplification yielded TCR beta CDR3 regions, with RNA transcripts as the source. The HTBI set primed first-round TCR CDR3 RT-PCR. Via MiXCR, TCRdb re-called the multiplex PCR reads, giving one row per CDR3 protein. The sample contains about 530,000 distinct CDR3 sequences, approximately 17% of which appear only once. The sequenced sample was blood. The receptor set was obtained from a woman between 18 and 29 years old with Graves' ophthalmopathy.

The rearrangement joins TRBV6-2 or TRBV6-3 to TRBJ2-1; D unresolved. V was cut by 7 bases and J by 5 bases, with 15 bases left in between. This CDR3 region has 14 residues. Germline CDR1 and CDR2: MNHEY and SVGEGT. The DNA of the CDR3 is TGTGCCAGCAATCCCGGGTCCTTCGACAATGAGCAGTTCTTC. Its protein product is CASNPGSFDNEQFF.

This clonotype came up once. A much larger clone differs from this one at a single base, so this may be a read error. The final CDR3 position lacks the conserved phenylalanine or tryptophan, pointing to a likely read error. The rearrangement joins TRBV3-1 to TRBJ2-1, with TRBD2 as a possible D gene (6 bases). V gave up 8 bases and J gave up 7 bases, with 21 bases separating them. CDR1 is LGHDT, CDR2 YNNKEL, per germline (reference sequence). The CDR3 covers 15 residues. The CDR3 nucleotides are TGTGCCAGCGGCGGAGGGAGAGACGTTTTGAATGAGCAGTTCTCC. Translated, it gives CASGGGRDVLNEQFS.

The chain has TRBV20-1 and TRBJ2-5, with D unclear. CDR1 DFQATT and CDR2 SNEGSKA come from the germline V gene (reference sequence). V gave up 6 bases and J gave up 1 base, with 9 bases separating them. The CDR3 consists of 12 residues. CDR3 protein: CSAAQIQETQYF. CDR3 sequence (DNA): TGCAGTGCAGCGCAGATCCAAGAGACCCAGTACTTC.

This clonotype came up many times. V gene TRBV6-2 or TRBV6-3 combines with J gene TRBJ2-3; 14 bases fit TRBD2. The CDR3 covers 19 residues. The germline V gene has CDR1 MNHEY and CDR2 SVGEGT. Trimming took 8 bases from V and 1 from J; bases not matched to a gene: 14. CDR3 sequence: CASFPPGLAGVFGTDTQYF. DNA of the CDR3: TGTGCCAGCTTCCCCCCGGGACTAGCGGGAGTATTTGGCACAGATACGCAGTATTTT.

V is TRBV6-2 or TRBV6-3 and J is TRBJ2-5; 12 nucleotides align to TRBD2. Germline V gives CDR1 MNHEY, CDR2 SVGEGT. J gave up 5 bases and V 5 bases, and 6 bases lay outside the gene matches. CDR3 size: 15 residues. The chain's CDR3 is CASSERLAGDETQYF. DNA for the CDR3: TGTGCCAGCAGTGAGAGACTAGCGGGAGATGAGACCCAGTACTTC.

This clonotype was seen a handful of times. The rearrangement joins TRBV9 to TRBJ2-1; D gene ambiguous. Germline V gene lookup returns CDR1 SGDLS and CDR2 YYNGEE. Trimming stripped 2 bases from V and 4 bases from J, with 13 bases between. This CDR3 contains 15 residues. CDR3 nucleotides: TGTGCCAGCAGCGTCCAGGACGGTAATTACAATGAGCAGTTCTTC. Its translation: CASSVQDGNYNEQFF.

Ten or more counts support this clonotype. The chain links TRBV9 to TRBJ1-2; D not resolved. V was pared by 4 bases and J by 2 bases, with 15 bases between. The CDR3 sequence is 15 residues long. Germline CDR1 and CDR2: SGDLS and YYNGEE. CDR3 sequence (DNA): TGTGCCAGCAGCCACGAAGGAGGGTTGAACTATGGCTACACCTTC. Amino acids: CASSHEGGLNYGYTF.

This clonotype has a handful of counts. The rearrangement links TRBV30 to TRBJ1-6; D unclear. The CDR3 sequence is 14 residues long. The ends were cut back, 4 bases at V and 10 bases at J, with 17 bases in the middle. Germline V gene lookup returns CDR1 GTSNPN and CDR2 SVGIG (reference sequence). The DNA for the CDR3 is TGTGCCTGGACTCCTGGCTGGTCATACTCACCCCTCCACTTT. Its translation: CAWTPGWSYSPLHF.

The sample holds many counts of this clonotype. Relative to the germline gene, one junction end is altered; a read error may explain this. The chain joins TRBV28 to TRBJ2-7; 10 bases align to TRBD1. There are 16 residues in the CDR3. CDR1 MDHEN and CDR2 SYDVKM come from the germline V gene. The CDR3 here is CASGTPGQGFSDEQYF. In DNA form, the CDR3 reads TGTGCCAGCGGCACCCCGGGACAGGGGTTCTCCGACGAGCAGTACTTC. Variable domain in full (rest from reference TRBV28 and TRBJ2-7): DVKVTQSSRYLVKRTGEKVFLECVQDMDHENMFWYRQDPGLGLRLIYFSYDVKMKEKGDIPEGYSVSREKKERFSLILESASTNQTSMYLCASGTPGQGFSDEQYFGPGTRLTVT.

The V gene is TRBV7-9, the J gene TRBJ2-7; no firm D call. Per the germline V gene, CDR1 is SEHNR and CDR2 is FQNEAQ (reference sequence). Deletions cut 5 bases from V and 5 bases from J, with 13 bases between. The CDR3 loop spans 13 amino acids. The CDR3 coding sequence is TGTGCCAGCAGCCTGCCCGACCGGGACGAGCAGTACTTC. It is translated as CASSLPDRDEQYF. The full variable domain, completed using reference TRBV7-9 and TRBJ2-7, is DTGVSQNPRHKITKRGQNVTFRCDPISEHNRLYWYRQTLGQGPEFLTYFQNEAQLEKSRLLSDRFSAERPKGSFSTLEIQRTEQGDSAMYLCASSLPDRDEQYFGPGTRLTVT.

This clonotype was seen repeatedly, ten times or more. This chain uses TRBV2 with TRBJ1-1; D call uncertain. V lost 7 bases and J 5 bases, leaving 8 bases between the germline ends. The length of the CDR3 is 11 residues. CDR1 SNHLY and CDR2 FYNNEI come from the germline V gene. CDR3 loop: CASTRGTEAFF. The CDR3 region has the DNA TGTGCCAGCACCCGTGGGACTGAAGCTTTCTTT.

The V and J genes are TRBV11-1 and TRBJ1-3; weak D call: TRBD1 (6 bases). V was pared by 3 bases and J by 2 bases, with 11 bases between. Germline V gene lookup returns CDR1 SGHAT and CDR2 FQDESV (reference sequence). This CDR3 has 15 residues. CDR3 DNA sequence: TGTGCCAGCAGCTTTACGCAGGGGACTGGAAACACCATATATTTT. As protein: CASSFTQGTGNTIYF.

This clonotype was counted only a few times. The rearrangement joins TRBV28 to TRBJ2-6; D is undetermined. Germline CDR1 MDHEN, CDR2 SYDVKM. The CDR3 length is 16 residues. The germline V and J ends were trimmed by 6 bases and 0 bases, with 12 bases remaining between them. This chain's CDR3 is CASSPPDSSGANVLTF. The CDR3, as DNA: TGTGCCAGCAGCCCTCCTGATTCCTCTGGGGCCAACGTCCTGACTTTC.

This clonotype was detected many times. The chain combines TRBV6-1 with TRBJ2-5, with D uncertain. Trimming left V 3 bases short and J 4 bases short, with 12 bases between. The germline gives CDR1 MNHNS, CDR2 SASEGT. The CDR3 covers 14 residues. CDR3 nucleotides: TGTGCCAGCAGTGATGCAGTGTCCCGAGAGACCCAGTACTTC. Its translation: CASSDAVSRETQYF.

The J gene is TRBJ2-1, the V gene TRBV9; 8 bases agree with TRBD2. CDR1 is SGDLS, CDR2 YYNGEE, per germline. V was pared by 1 base and J by 1 base, with 7 bases of the junction left unmatched. This CDR3 is 17 amino acids long. The CDR3, as DNA: TGTGCCAGCAGCGTACGTAGCGGGACTGATTCCTACAATGAGCAGTTCTTC. Encoded protein: CASSVRSGTDSYNEQFF.

About this clonotype itself: The junction does not match germline at one end; this may be a read error. The J gene is TRBJ2-1, the V gene TRBV3-1; D is uncertain. The CDR3 is 14 residues long. Germline CDR1 and CDR2: LGHDT and YNNKEL (reference sequence). CDR3 DNA: TGTGCCACCAGCCGCGGCCACTCCTACAATGAGCAGTTCTTC. Translating it yields CATSRGHSYNEQFF.

This clonotype was observed many times. This chain connects TRBV6-5 to TRBJ2-1, with TRBD2 matching 8 bases. Trimming cost V 2 bases and J 4 bases; bases outside gene matches: 4. This CDR3 has 15 amino acids. Looked up from germline, CDR1 is MNHEY and CDR2 is SVGAGI. For the CDR3, the DNA is TGTGCCAGCAGTTACCGGGAGGGACATTACAATGAGCAGTTCTTC. Translation gives CASSYREGHYNEQFF.